This T cell receptor beta chain derives from a study of T cell responses to AZD1222 COVID-19 vaccine (dated by TCRdb to 2020 to 2023). Regarding the research as a whole: AZD1222 recipients with second doses at about 4 weeks or about 12 weeks were pooled, because spike-specific TCR depth and breadth did not differ between schedules. A total of 233 trial participants underwent TCR sequencing, of whom around 200 received two doses of AZD1222 and some 26 received two doses of the MenACWY control vaccine. Trial participants were enrolled by age into subgroups of 18-55, 56-69 and 70-plus years, and around 140, 26 and 57 TCR-sequenced participants, respectively, were included in these subgroups. Overall study outcomes, separate from this receptor: Most participants were white British and females outnumbered males, and the authors suggested that clonal diversity may have been underestimated. Because no day 14 peak-response samples were available, repertoires were characterized only after the peak T cell response. Spike-specific TCR breadth and depth rose significantly after two AZD1222 doses compared with day 0 and with MenACWY recipients. Reportedly, almost half of the unique spike-specific TCRs recognized epitopes lying outside the regions that are mutated in the B.1.351 and B.1.1.7 variants. CD4 TCRs associated with the vaccine covered the entire spike protein, and the dominant responses were in regions 160-218 and 743-854. In the small 56-69-year group, the increase in depth fell short of significance, most likely because of low power. Conclusions about previously exposed vaccinees are limited because only a handful of AZD1222 recipients were SARS-CoV-2 seropositive at baseline.

The CDR3 regions of human TCRbeta chains were analyzed by immunosequencing. The authors processed their data as follows. TCRs in the repertoires were compared against a reference library of SARS-CoV-2-specific TCRs that had been generated with the MIRA antigen-specificity platform. Breadth was defined as the fraction of unique TCRs that were SARS-CoV-2-associated, and depth was defined as the fraction of total T cells that were SARS-CoV-2-associated. Each spike-specific TCR was assigned to its reactive spike region and to a CD4 or CD8 class using the MIRA data. Log10-transformed breadth and depth values were compared by one-way ANOVA with Sidak's multiple comparisons tests. TCRdb holds this immuneACCESS table with in-frame rearrangements only. Some clones are missing; in checked studies, unresolved V genes explain under half, and the rest has no known cause. V, J and clone size are taken as reported in that table, and D and trimming were inferred from the DNA itself. Across this sample there are 97,000 or so clones, with about 86% seen only once. The ten most abundant clones make up less than 6% of the sample.

This specimen's time point label, interpreted: baseline before first vaccination. Vaccinee samples came from UK trials COV001 and COV002, including a single-blind randomized controlled phase 2/3 trial of AZD1222 (ChAdOx1 nCoV-19) in healthy adults. For TCRbeta chain sequencing, PBMC samples from trial participants were taken at day 0 and at day 28 after the second dose. CDR1 and CDR2 are drawn from the germline V gene: SGDLS, YYNGEE. From its cysteine to its phenylalanine, the CDR3 spans 16 amino acids. The sequence is cut down to CDR3 DNA, 48 bases in frame from base 1. Here V drops 3 bases and J drops 9 bases, and the junction holds 12 bases not matched to any gene. With respect to this clone: There is no known antigen for this receptor. No base quality information exists; no much larger clone differs at one position.

The clonotype was recovered from an adult in good health. This receptor chain uses TRBV9 and TRBJ2-1; 10 central bases correspond to TRBD2. Specimen: peripheral blood, collected on day 0 of AZD1222 vaccination. The bases read TGTGCCAGCAGCGGGGGACTCGGACTAGCGGCTTTTGAGCAGTTCTTC. Translated, it reads CASSGGLGLAAFEQFF.